A selection of T cell receptor beta chains follows, all from one sample in a study of T-cell reconstitution after alpha-beta-depleted transplantation in children. TCRdb used MiXCR to reprocess the PCR reads, holding one entry per CDR3 protein. Of about 600,000 distinct CDR3 sequences listed, roughly a tenth are singletons. This sample comprised PBMCs from the stem cell graft donor, obtained from the stem cell graft. The receptor set was obtained from a human donor who donated a stem cell graft to a child with acute myeloid leukemia. Both conserved end residues are part of each CDR3. The order of the fields is D gene, clone size, V gene, J gene, CDR3 length, CDR3 protein, CDR3 DNA. D genes are given only for firm matches. Size is omitted from some rows. Given values are once, few, many or a class for expanded clones.

-	-	TRBV11-2	TRBJ2-7	15	CASSSTRARTYEQYF	TGTGCCAGCAGCTCCACACGGGCGCGGACCTACGAGCAGTACTTC
-	-	TRBV5-1	TRBJ2-7	14	CASSLDAGAYEQYF	TGCGCCAGCAGCTTGGATGCTGGGGCATACGAGCAGTACTTC
-	many	TRBV7-2	TRBJ1-2	15	CASSSIRGGLYGYTF	TGTGCCAGCAGCTCCATCAGAGGGGGGCTGTATGGCTACACCTTC
-	-	TRBV25-1	TRBJ2-3	12	CASRDFRDTQYF	TGTGCCAGCAGGGACTTCCGAGATACGCAGTATTTT
TRBD2	few	TRBV11-2	TRBJ2-1	18	CASSSPTSGRFAYNEQFF	TGTGCCAGCAGCTCCCCGACTAGCGGGAGGTTCGCCTACAATGAGCAGTTCTTC
TRBD2	few	TRBV7-2	TRBJ2-5	15	CASSLGGGSRETQYF	TGTGCCAGCAGCTTAGGCGGGGGTAGTAGGGAGACCCAGTACTTC
TRBD2	few	TRBV7-6	TRBJ2-7	14	CASSRGLVAYEQYF	TGTGCCAGCAGCCGGGGACTAGTGGCCTACGAGCAGTACTTC
-	-	TRBV6-1	TRBJ1-4	14	CASSQAGFNEKLFF	TGTGCCAGCAGCCAAGCAGGGTTCAATGAAAAACTGTTTTTT
-	many	TRBV20-1	TRBJ1-2	12	CSAREGTYGYTF	TGCAGTGCTAGAGAGGGGACCTATGGCTACACCTTC
-	few	TRBV10-3	TRBJ2-1	12	CAISEAGLQQFF	TGTGCCATCAGTGAGGCTGGACTACAGCAGTTCTTC
TRBD2	few	TRBV5-1	TRBJ2-2	17	CASSGTSGRTRTGELFF	TGCGCCAGCAGCGGGACTAGCGGGAGAACTCGGACCGGGGAGCTGTTTTTT
TRBD1	few	TRBV7-2	TRBJ2-7	17	CASSPPQTGPSSYEQYF	TGTGCCAGCAGCCCACCCCAGACAGGGCCCAGCTCCTACGAGCAGTACTTC
-	few	TRBV19	TRBJ2-5	13	CASRRRTQETQYF	TGTGCCAGTAGGCGACGGACGCAAGAGACCCAGTACTTC
-	few	TRBV4-3	TRBJ1-1	13	CASSHRGATEAFF	TGCGCCAGCAGCCACCGGGGAGCGACTGAAGCTTTCTTT
-	many	TRBV5-1	TRBJ2-3	15	CASSLDSPNTDTQYF	TGCGCCAGCAGCTTGGATAGCCCAAACACAGATACGCAGTATTTT
TRBD1	few	TRBV28	TRBJ1-6	15	CASRQTGSENSPLHF	TGTGCCAGCAGGCAGACAGGGAGCGAGAATTCACCCCTCCACTTT
-	few	TRBV6-2/TRBV6-3	TRBJ2-1	14	CASSPDFVRSEQFF	TGTGCCAGCAGTCCGGATTTCGTAAGGAGTGAGCAGTTCTTC
TRBD2	many	TRBV6-2/TRBV6-3	TRBJ2-3	15	CASSYGGSSPDTQYF	TGTGCCAGCAGTTACGGCGGGAGTAGTCCAGATACGCAGTATTTT
-	-	TRBV7-9	TRBJ2-7	15	CASSPQGGGSYEQYF	TGTGCCAGCAGCCCACAAGGCGGTGGGTCCTACGAGCAGTACTTC
-	few	TRBV29-1	TRBJ1-2	13	CSVDRADRNGYTF	TGCAGCGTTGATAGGGCTGACAGAAACGGCTACACCTTC
TRBD2	few	TRBV29-1	TRBJ2-2	15	CSVLIAGGGTGELFF	TGCAGCGTTCTTATAGCGGGAGGAGGCACCGGGGAGCTGTTTTTT
-	-	TRBV25-1	TRBJ1-5	12	CASQRGYQPQHF	TGTGCCAGCCAACGGGGTTATCAGCCCCAGCATTTT
TRBD2	-	TRBV28	TRBJ2-7	16	CASSLVTSGIFYEQYF	TGTGCCAGCAGTTTAGTTACTAGCGGGATCTTCTACGAGCAGTACTTC
TRBD1	-	TRBV25-1	TRBJ1-1	14	CASLGQGAGVLAFF	TGTGCCAGCCTGGGACAGGGGGCTGGGGTGTTGGCTTTCTTT
TRBD2	many	TRBV27	TRBJ2-1	19	CASSCSTSGSCPSYNEQFF	TGTGCCAGCAGTTGCTCCACTAGCGGGAGTTGCCCCTCCTACAATGAGCAGTTCTTC
TRBD1	-	TRBV2	TRBJ1-1	14	CASSDGTANTEAFF	TGTGCCAGCAGCGACGGGACAGCGAACACTGAAGCTTTCTTT
-	many	TRBV10-2	TRBJ2-1	15	CASSPTRGANNEQFF	TGCGCCAGCAGTCCAACGAGAGGGGCAAACAATGAGCAGTTCTTC
-	few	TRBV12-3/TRBV12-4	TRBJ2-3	15	CATRAAGLSTDTQYF	TGTGCCACCCGGGCGGCCGGACTAAGCACAGATACGCAGTATTTT
-	many	TRBV4-2	TRBJ2-5	14	CASRKEGGQETQYF	TGTGCCAGCAGGAAGGAGGGGGGACAAGAGACCCAGTACTTC
-	-	TRBV28	TRBJ2-2	16	CASRSTDTANTGELFF	TGTGCCAGCAGATCGACTGACACAGCGAACACCGGGGAGCTGTTTTTT
-	few	TRBV6-5	TRBJ1-1	15	CASSSPRGMNTEAFF	TGTGCCAGCAGTTCCCCCAGGGGCATGAACACTGAAGCTTTCTTT
-	many	TRBV5-1	TRBJ1-1	13	CASSLKRNTEAFF	TGCGCCAGCAGCTTGAAGAGGAACACTGAAGCTTTCTTT
TRBD2	-	TRBV13	TRBJ2-3	17	CASSLLGPSGFTDTQYF	TGTGCCAGCAGCTTATTGGGCCCTAGCGGATTCACAGATACGCAGTATTTT
TRBD2	-	TRBV24-1	TRBJ2-3	17	CATSRKGSGRARDTQYF	TGTGCCACCAGCCGCAAAGGCAGCGGGAGGGCCAGAGATACGCAGTATTTT
-	few	TRBV6-5	TRBJ2-5	15	CASSYSSTGAETQYF	TGTGCCAGCAGTTACTCGTCGACAGGAGCAGAGACCCAGTACTTC
-	-	TRBV6-5	TRBJ2-1	16	CASSSYGGSLYNEQFF	TGTGCCAGCAGTTCCTACGGCGGGTCCCTCTACAATGAGCAGTTCTTC
TRBD1	few	TRBV6-2/TRBV6-3	TRBJ1-2	13	CASSGTQGAGYTF	TGTGCCAGCAGTGGGACGCAGGGGGCCGGCTACACCTTC
TRBD2	-	TRBV6-1	TRBJ2-2	18	CAISEGLAGGPQAGELFF	TGTGCCATCAGTGAAGGGCTAGCGGGAGGGCCTCAAGCCGGGGAGCTGTTTTTT
-	few	TRBV20-1	TRBJ2-5	12	CSARGGVETQYF	TGCAGTGCTAGAGGGGGCGTTGAGACCCAGTACTTC
-	many	TRBV29-1	TRBJ2-7	11	CSVGKGYEQYF	TGCAGCGTTGGCAAAGGGTACGAGCAGTACTTC
TRBD2	-	TRBV6-1	TRBJ2-7	15	CASRTTSGKYYEQYF	TGTGCCAGCAGGACGACTAGCGGGAAATACTACGAGCAGTACTTC
TRBD1	few	TRBV20-1	TRBJ1-1	14	CSARDLGQGNEAFF	TGCAGTGCTAGAGATTTGGGACAGGGAAATGAAGCTTTCTTT
-	-	TRBV4-2	TRBJ2-4	16	CASSQDSGLGKNIQYF	TGTGCCAGCAGCCAAGACAGCGGGTTAGGCAAAAACATTCAGTACTTC